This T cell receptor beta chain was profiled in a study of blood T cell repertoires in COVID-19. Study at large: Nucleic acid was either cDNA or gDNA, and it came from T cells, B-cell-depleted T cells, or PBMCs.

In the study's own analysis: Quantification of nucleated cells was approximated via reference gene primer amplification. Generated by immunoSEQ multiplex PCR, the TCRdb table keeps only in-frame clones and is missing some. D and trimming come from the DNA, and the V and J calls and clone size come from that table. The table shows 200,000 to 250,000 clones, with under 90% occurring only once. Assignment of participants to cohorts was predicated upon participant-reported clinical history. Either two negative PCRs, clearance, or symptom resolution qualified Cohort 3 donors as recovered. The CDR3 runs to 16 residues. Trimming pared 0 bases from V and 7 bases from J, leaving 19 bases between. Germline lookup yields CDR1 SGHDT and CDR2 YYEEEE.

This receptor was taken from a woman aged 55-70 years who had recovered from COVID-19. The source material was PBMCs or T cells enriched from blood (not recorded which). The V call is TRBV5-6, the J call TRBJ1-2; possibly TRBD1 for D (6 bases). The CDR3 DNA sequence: TGTGCCAGCAGCTTGGTCTTCAGGGGCAGAATAGGTGGCTACACCTTC. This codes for CASSLVFRGRIGGYTF. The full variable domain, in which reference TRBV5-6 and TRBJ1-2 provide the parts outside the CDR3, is DAGVTQSPTHLIKTRGQQVTLRCSPKSGHDTVSWYQQALGQGPQFIFQYYEEEERQRGNFPDRFSGHQFPNYSSELNVNALLLGDSALYLCASSLVFRGRIGGYTFGSGTRLTVV.